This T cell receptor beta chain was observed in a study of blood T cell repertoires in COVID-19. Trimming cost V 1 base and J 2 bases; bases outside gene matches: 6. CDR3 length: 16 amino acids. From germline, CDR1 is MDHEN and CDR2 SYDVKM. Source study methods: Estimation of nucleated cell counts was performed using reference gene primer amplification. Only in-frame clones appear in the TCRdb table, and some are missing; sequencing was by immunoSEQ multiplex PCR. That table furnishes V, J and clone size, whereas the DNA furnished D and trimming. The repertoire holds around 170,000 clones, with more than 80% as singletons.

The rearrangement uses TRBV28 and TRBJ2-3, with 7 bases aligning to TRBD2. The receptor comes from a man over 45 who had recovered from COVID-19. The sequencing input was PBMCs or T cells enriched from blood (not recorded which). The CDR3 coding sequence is TGTGCCAGCAGTTTATACGCTAGCGGACCCACAGATACGCAGTATTTT. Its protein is CASSLYASGPTDTQYF.